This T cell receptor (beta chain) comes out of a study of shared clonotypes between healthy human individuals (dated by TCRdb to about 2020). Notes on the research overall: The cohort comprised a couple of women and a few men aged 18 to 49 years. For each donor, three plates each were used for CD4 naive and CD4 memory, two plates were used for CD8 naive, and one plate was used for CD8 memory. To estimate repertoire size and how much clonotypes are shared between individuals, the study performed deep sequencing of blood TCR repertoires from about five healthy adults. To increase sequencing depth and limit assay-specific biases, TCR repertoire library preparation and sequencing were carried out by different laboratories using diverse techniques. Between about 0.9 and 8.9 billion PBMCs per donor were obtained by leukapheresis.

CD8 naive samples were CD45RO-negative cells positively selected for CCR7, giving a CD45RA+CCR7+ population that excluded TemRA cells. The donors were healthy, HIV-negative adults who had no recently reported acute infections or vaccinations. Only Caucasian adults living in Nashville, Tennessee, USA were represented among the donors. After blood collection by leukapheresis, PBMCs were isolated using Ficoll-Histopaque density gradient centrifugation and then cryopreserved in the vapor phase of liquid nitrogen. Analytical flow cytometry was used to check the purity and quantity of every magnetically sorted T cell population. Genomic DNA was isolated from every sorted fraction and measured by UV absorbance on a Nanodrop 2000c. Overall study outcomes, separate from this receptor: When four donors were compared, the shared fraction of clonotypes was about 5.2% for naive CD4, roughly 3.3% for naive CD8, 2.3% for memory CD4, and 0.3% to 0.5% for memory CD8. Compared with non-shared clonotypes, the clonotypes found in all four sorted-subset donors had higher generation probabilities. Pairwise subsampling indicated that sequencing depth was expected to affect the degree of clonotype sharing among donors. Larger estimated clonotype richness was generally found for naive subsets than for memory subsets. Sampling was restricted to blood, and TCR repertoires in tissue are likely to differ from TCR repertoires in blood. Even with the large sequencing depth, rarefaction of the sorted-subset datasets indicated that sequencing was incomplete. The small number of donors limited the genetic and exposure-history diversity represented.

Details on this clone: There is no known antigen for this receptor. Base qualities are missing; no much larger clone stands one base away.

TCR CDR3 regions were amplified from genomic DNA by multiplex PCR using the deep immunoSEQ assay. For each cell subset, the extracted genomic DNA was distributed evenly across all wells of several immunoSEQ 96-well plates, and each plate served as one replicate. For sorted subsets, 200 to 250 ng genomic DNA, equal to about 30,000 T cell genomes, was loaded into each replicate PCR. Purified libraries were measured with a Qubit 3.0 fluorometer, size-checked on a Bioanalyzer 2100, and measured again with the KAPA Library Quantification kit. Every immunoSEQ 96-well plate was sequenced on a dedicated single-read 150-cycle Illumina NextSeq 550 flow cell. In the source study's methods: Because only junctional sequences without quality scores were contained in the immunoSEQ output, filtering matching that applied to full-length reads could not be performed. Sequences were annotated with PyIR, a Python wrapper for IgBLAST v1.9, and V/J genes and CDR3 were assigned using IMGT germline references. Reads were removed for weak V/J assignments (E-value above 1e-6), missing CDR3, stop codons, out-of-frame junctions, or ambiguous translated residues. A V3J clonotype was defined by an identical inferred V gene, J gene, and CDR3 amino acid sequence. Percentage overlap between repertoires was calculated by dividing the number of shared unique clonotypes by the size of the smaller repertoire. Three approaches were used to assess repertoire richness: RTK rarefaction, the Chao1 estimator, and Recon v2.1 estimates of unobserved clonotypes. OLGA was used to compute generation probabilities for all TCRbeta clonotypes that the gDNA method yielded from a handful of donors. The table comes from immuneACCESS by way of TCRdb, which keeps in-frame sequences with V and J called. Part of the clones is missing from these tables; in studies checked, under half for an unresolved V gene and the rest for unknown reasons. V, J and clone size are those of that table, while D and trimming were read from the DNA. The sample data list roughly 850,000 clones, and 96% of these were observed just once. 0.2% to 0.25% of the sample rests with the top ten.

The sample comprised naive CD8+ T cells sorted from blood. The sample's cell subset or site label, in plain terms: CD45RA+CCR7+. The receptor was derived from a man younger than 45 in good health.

The CDR3 region: CASSSPLTSGREDEQFF. The DNA sequence follows: TGTGCCAGCAGTTCCCCTCTGACTAGCGGGAGAGAGGATGAGCAGTTCTTC. Here the chain combines TRBV27 and TRBJ2-1, and 12 bases in between align with TRBD2. Germline trimming: 4 bases from V, 8 bases from J; junction bases outside gene matches: 12. CDR1 and CDR2, looked up from the germline V gene (reference sequence), are MNHEY and SMNVEV. Reading from cysteine to phenylalanine, the CDR3 counts 17 amino acids. CDR3 DNA only is kept here, 51 bases in frame from base 1.